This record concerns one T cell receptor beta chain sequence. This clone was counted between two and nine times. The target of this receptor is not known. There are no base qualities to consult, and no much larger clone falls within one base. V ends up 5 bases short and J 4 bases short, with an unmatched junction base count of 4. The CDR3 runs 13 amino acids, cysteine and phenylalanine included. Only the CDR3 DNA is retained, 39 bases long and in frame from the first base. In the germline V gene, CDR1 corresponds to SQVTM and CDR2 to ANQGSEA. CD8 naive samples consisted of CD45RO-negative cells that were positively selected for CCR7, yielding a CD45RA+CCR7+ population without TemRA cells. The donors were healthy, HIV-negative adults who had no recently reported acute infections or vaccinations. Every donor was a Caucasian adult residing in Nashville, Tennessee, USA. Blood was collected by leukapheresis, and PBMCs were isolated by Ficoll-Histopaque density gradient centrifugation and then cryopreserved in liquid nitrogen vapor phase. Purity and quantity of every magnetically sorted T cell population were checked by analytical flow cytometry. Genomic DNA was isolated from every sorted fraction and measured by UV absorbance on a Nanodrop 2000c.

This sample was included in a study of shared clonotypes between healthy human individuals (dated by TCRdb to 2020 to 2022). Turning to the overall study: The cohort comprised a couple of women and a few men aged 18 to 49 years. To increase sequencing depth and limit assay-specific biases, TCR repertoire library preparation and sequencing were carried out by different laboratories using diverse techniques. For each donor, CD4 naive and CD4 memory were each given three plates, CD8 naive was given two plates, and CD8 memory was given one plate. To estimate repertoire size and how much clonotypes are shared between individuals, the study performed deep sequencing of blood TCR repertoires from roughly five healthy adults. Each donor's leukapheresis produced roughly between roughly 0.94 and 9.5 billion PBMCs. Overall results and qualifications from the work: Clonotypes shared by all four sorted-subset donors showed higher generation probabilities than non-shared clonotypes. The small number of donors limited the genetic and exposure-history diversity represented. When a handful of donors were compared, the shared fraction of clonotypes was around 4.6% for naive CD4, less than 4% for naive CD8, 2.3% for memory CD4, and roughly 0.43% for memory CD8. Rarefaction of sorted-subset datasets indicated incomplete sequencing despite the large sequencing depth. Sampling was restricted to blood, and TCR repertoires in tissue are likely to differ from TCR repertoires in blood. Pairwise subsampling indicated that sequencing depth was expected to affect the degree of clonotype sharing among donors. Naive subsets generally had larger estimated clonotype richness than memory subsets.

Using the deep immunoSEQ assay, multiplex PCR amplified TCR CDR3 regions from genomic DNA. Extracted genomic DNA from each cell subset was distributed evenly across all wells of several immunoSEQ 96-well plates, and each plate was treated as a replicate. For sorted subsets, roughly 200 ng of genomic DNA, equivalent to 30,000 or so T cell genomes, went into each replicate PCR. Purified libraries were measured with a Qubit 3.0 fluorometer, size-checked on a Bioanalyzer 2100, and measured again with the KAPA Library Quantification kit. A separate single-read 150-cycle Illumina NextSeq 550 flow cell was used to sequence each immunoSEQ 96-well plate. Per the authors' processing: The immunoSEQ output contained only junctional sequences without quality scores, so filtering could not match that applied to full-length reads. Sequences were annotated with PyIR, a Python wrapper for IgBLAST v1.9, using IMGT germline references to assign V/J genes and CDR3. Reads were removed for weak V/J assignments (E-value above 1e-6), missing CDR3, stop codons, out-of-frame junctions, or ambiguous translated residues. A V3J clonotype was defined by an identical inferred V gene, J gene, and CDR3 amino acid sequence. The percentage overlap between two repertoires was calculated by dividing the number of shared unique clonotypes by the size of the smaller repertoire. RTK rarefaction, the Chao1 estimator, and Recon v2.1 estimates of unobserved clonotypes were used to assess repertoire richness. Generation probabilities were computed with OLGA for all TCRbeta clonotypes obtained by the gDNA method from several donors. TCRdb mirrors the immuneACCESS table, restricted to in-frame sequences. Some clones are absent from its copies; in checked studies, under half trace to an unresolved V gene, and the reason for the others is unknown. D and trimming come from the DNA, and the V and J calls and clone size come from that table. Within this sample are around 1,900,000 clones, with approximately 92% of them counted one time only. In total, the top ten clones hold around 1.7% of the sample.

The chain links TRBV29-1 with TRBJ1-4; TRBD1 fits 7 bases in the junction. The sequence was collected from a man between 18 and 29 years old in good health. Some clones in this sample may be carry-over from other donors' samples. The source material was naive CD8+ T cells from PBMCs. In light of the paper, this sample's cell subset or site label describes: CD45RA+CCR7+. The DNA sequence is TGCAGCGTTCTTGGGACAGTTAATGAAAAACTGTTTTTT. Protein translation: CSVLGTVNEKLFF.